The clone carrying this TCR beta chain was seen a few times. This sample stems from a study of blood T cell repertoires in COVID-19. This CDR3 is 16 amino acids long. Germline lookup yields CDR1 SGDLS and CDR2 YYNGEE. V was clipped by 3 bases and J by 4 bases; unmatched bases: 7. Data came from immunoSEQ multiplex PCR; TCRdb stores just in-frame clones and leaves some out. The sample gives more than 60,000 clones, 74% of which show up once; 2.6% is in the top ten. The clonotype comes from a human donor with acute or convalescent COVID-19. The donor label of this sample is uncertain. This chain uses TRBV9 with TRBJ2-1, with TRBD2 identical over 10 bases. The sequencing sample was made of peripheral blood. CDR3 sequence reads: CASSGVGTSDYNEQFF. The DNA of the CDR3 is TGTGCCAGCAGCGGCGTCGGGACTAGCGATTACAATGAGCAGTTCTTC.